A selection of T cell receptor beta chains follows, all from one sample in a study of blood T cell repertoires in COVID-19. Assay: immunoSEQ multiplex PCR; the TCRdb copy retains only in-frame clones and omits some. The data show 210,000 or so clones, roughly 85% seen once. The sequenced sample was peripheral blood. The receptors were gathered from a woman aged 18-35 years who had recovered from COVID-19. Each CDR3 is given with its conserved first and last residue. D genes are given only for firm matches. Not every row has a clone size; where given, it reads once, few, many or a size class.

clone_size	v_call	j_call	d_call	cdr3_aa	cdr3_nt
-	TRBV7-9	TRBJ1-5	-	CASSLEISGQFNQPQHF	TGTGCCAGCAGCTTAGAAATCTCGGGACAATTCAATCAGCCCCAGCATTTT
-	TRBV4-3	TRBJ2-7	-	CASSPSDSYEQYF	TGCGCCAGCAGCCCCAGCGACTCCTACGAGCAGTACTTC
-	TRBV2	TRBJ2-2	TRBD1	CASSRDSANTGELFF	TGTGCCAGCAGTCGGGACAGCGCGAACACCGGGGAGCTGTTTTTT
-	TRBV12-3/TRBV12-4	TRBJ2-1	-	CASGKRADEQFF	TGTGCCAGCGGCAAGAGGGCGGATGAGCAGTTCTTC
-	TRBV12-3/TRBV12-4	TRBJ2-1	TRBD2	CASLGGDHEQFF	TGTGCCAGCTTGGGGGGGGATCATGAGCAGTTCTTC
-	TRBV27	TRBJ2-7	-	CASSLDRYYEQYF	TGTGCCAGCAGTTTAGACAGATACTACGAGCAGTACTTC
-	TRBV7-2	TRBJ2-2	-	CASSLTKTGTGELFF	TGTGCCAGCAGCTTAACGAAGACAGGTACCGGGGAGCTGTTTTTT
-	TRBV7-2	TRBJ2-7	TRBD1	CASRPGTGPSEQYF	TGTGCCAGCAGACCCGGGACAGGGCCTTCCGAGCAGTACTTC
-	TRBV5-5	TRBJ2-1	TRBD2	CASSSGLAPYNEQFF	TGTGCCAGCAGCTCTGGACTAGCGCCCTACAATGAGCAGTTCTTC
-	TRBV5-4	TRBJ2-3	-	CASSNQGADTQYF	TGTGCCAGCAGTAACCAGGGTGCAGATACGCAGTATTTT
-	TRBV27	TRBJ1-5	TRBD1	CASSLEGANQPQHF	TGTGCCAGCAGTTTAGAGGGGGCCAATCAGCCCCAGCATTTT
-	TRBV11-2	TRBJ2-2	TRBD2	CASSTSGRRTGELFF	TGTGCCAGCAGCACTAGCGGGAGGCGGACCGGGGAGCTGTTTTTT
-	TRBV6-1	TRBJ1-2	-	CASSEVGGYYGYTF	TGTGCCAGCAGTGAAGTCGGCGGCTACTATGGCTACACCTTC
-	TRBV27	TRBJ2-5	TRBD2	CASSSGTSESETQYF	TGTGCCAGCAGTTCCGGGACTAGCGAATCCGAGACCCAGTACTTC
-	TRBV4-1	TRBJ2-2	-	CASSHVSARPAPNTGELFF	TGCGCCAGCAGCCATGTTTCCGCCAGGCCAGCCCCGAACACCGGGGAGCTGTTTTTT
-	TRBV5-6	TRBJ1-2	TRBD1	CASSLGTGGSTNYGYTF	TGTGCCAGCAGCTTGGGGACAGGGGGCTCGACTAACTATGGCTACACCTTC
-	TRBV5-6	TRBJ2-2	TRBD2	CASSSYLAGGPNGELFF	TGTGCCAGCAGCTCTTACCTTGCGGGAGGGCCAAACGGGGAGCTGTTTTTT
-	TRBV12-5	TRBJ2-7	-	CASGQYWTTSSYEQYF	TGTGCTAGTGGCCAATACTGGACTACGAGCTCCTACGAGCAGTACTTC
-	TRBV6-5	TRBJ1-2	TRBD1	CASSFRDRNGYTF	TGTGCCAGCAGCTTCCGGGACAGGAATGGCTACACCTTC
-	TRBV4-2	TRBJ2-1	TRBD2	CASSQDVPSGRGGNEQFF	TGTGCCAGCAGCCAAGATGTCCCTAGCGGGAGAGGAGGGAATGAGCAGTTCTTC
-	TRBV7-2	TRBJ2-5	TRBD2	CASSILELAGEETQYF	TGTGCCAGCAGCATCCTCGAACTAGCGGGAGAAGAGACCCAGTACTTC
few	TRBV11-2	TRBJ2-1	-	CASSLDTGYNEQFF	TGTGCCAGCAGCTTAGACACAGGGTACAATGAGCAGTTCTTC
-	TRBV9	TRBJ1-2	-	CASSVASGIEGSGYTF	TGTGCCAGCAGCGTAGCGTCAGGGATAGAAGGTAGTGGCTACACCTTC
-	TRBV30	TRBJ1-5	-	CAWRRGRGQPQHF	TGTGCCTGGAGAAGAGGGAGGGGGCAGCCCCAGCATTTT
-	TRBV19	TRBJ2-2	-	CASSIKPAGELFF	TGTGCCAGTTCAATCAAACCGGCCGGGGAGCTGTTTTTT
-	TRBV7-2	TRBJ2-7	-	CASSLVWALPSYEQYF	TGTGCCAGCAGCTTAGTTTGGGCGCTACCTTCCTACGAGCAGTACTTC
-	TRBV4-1	TRBJ2-3	-	CASSQDLSPPTDTQYF	TGCGCCAGCAGCCAAGATTTGAGTCCTCCCACAGATACGCAGTATTTT
few	TRBV6-2/TRBV6-3	TRBJ1-2	-	CASSAGFYGYTF	TGTGCCAGCAGTGCAGGGTTCTATGGCTACACCTTC
-	TRBV6-2/TRBV6-3	TRBJ1-2	TRBD1	CASSHPPGTGPYGYTF	TGTGCCAGCAGTCATCCTCCCGGGACAGGTCCCTATGGCTACACCTTC
-	TRBV19	TRBJ1-1	-	CASSIWGGTEAFF	TGTGCCAGTAGTATATGGGGCGGCACTGAAGCTTTCTTT
-	TRBV5-1	TRBJ1-1	-	CASSLAGVVTEAFF	TGCGCCAGCAGCTTGGCGGGGGTTGTTACTGAAGCTTTCTTT
-	TRBV4-1	TRBJ1-1	-	CASSQDPDTEAFF	TGCGCCAGCAGCCAAGACCCCGACACTGAAGCTTTCTTT
-	TRBV5-6	TRBJ1-1	-	CASSPAPAGEGEAFF	TGTGCCAGCAGCCCGGCCCCAGCAGGGGAGGGTGAAGCTTTCTTT
-	TRBV15	TRBJ2-2	-	CATSRQGPAGELFF	TGTGCCACCAGCAGACAGGGGCCCGCCGGGGAGCTGTTTTTT
-	TRBV27	TRBJ2-7	TRBD2	CASRPITGTSGRAVYEQYF	TGTGCCAGCCGCCCAATTACCGGGACTAGCGGGAGGGCCGTCTACGAGCAGTACTTC
-	TRBV7-8	TRBJ1-6	TRBD1	CASRTSAGTDYNSPLHF	TGTGCCAGCAGAACCTCTGCGGGGACAGACTATAATTCACCCCTCCACTTT
medium-sized	TRBV12-5	TRBJ2-4	-	CASGLVYLGRDLKNIQYF	TGTGCTAGTGGTTTGGTATATCTTGGGCGTGACCTCAAAAACATTCAGTACTTC
few	TRBV27	TRBJ1-1	-	CASTSRENTEAFF	TGTGCCAGCACCTCCAGGGAGAACACTGAAGCTTTCTTT
-	TRBV25-1	TRBJ2-3	-	CASSEWGRSAGDTQYF	TGTGCCAGCAGTGAATGGGGTCGGAGCGCGGGGGATACGCAGTATTTT
-	TRBV6-1	TRBJ2-7	TRBD2	CASSEGRLAGGAYEQYF	TGTGCCAGCAGTGAAGGACGACTAGCGGGAGGAGCCTACGAGCAGTACTTC
-	TRBV5-8	TRBJ2-1	TRBD1	CASSPGAGGRNEQFF	TGTGCCAGCAGCCCTGGGGCAGGGGGCAGGAATGAGCAGTTCTTC
-	TRBV4-1	TRBJ1-6	-	CASSQGARGGRNSPLHF	TGCGCCAGCAGCCAAGGGGCTAGAGGGGGAAGGAATTCACCCCTCCACTTT
-	TRBV6-5	TRBJ1-1	-	CASITSGATEAFF	TGTGCCAGCATCACTTCAGGGGCCACTGAAGCTTTCTTT
few	TRBV30	TRBJ1-3	TRBD1	CAWRRGQVGILSGNTIYF	TGTGCCTGGAGAAGGGGACAGGTGGGGATCCTCTCTGGAAACACCATATATTTT
-	TRBV5-4	TRBJ2-5	-	CASSLAGTPRETQYF	TGTGCCAGCAGCTTGGCCGGGACACCCAGAGAGACCCAGTACTTC
-	TRBV7-2	TRBJ2-5	TRBD2	CASSTLGLAGETQYF	TGTGCCAGCAGCACCCTTGGACTAGCGGGAGAGACCCAGTACTTC
once	TRBV4-3	TRBJ2-6	-	CASSQQGAAGANVLTF	TGCGCCAGCAGCCAACAAGGGGCAGCGGGGGCCAACGTCCTGACTTTC
-	TRBV25-1	TRBJ2-7	TRBD1	CASARQGPYEQYF	TGTGCCAGCGCCCGACAGGGACCCTACGAGCAGTACTTC
-	TRBV28	TRBJ2-2	TRBD1	CASSPGQPGELFF	TGTGCCAGCAGCCCGGGACAGCCCGGGGAGCTGTTTTTT
-	TRBV9	TRBJ1-1	-	CASSVALNTEAFF	TGTGCCAGCAGCGTAGCCCTAAACACTGAAGCTTTCTTT
once	TRBV27	TRBJ1-5	TRBD1	CASSSTGWGNQPQHF	TGTGCCAGCAGCTCGACAGGGTGGGGCAATCAGCCCCAGCATTTT
-	TRBV9	TRBJ2-5	TRBD1	CASSVNRGKETQYF	TGTGCCAGCAGCGTAAACAGGGGGAAGGAGACCCAGTACTTC
-	TRBV6-6	TRBJ2-7	-	CASSNGGVSYEQYF	TGTGCCAGCAGTAACGGAGGGGTCTCCTACGAGCAGTACTTC